Listed here is a single T cell receptor (beta chain). No antigen is known for it. Per-nucleotide qualities are absent, and no much larger clonotype sits a single base away. V and J are truncated by 0 bases and 9 bases respectively, leaving an intervening sequence of 5 bases. From the cysteine through the phenylalanine, the CDR3 covers 11 amino acids. CDR3 DNA only is kept here, 33 bases in frame from base 1. The germline V gene (reference sequence) supplies CDR1 SEHNR and CDR2 FQNEAQ. This sample stems from a study of cytomegalovirus exposure and HLA in healthy donors (dated by TCRdb to 2016 to 2017). Regarding the complete study: An earlier analysis of fewer than 750 of the donors reported 276 Gb of sequence data and 100 million to 120 million unique TCR beta sequences obtained from some 170 million T cells. Alongside the repertoire data, information on donor age, sex, ethnicity and CMV serostatus was compiled. An early release that covered approximately 600 HLA-typed donors contained about 300 gigabases of sequencing data and tens of millions of unique TCR sequences. A later analysis re-examined previously published TCR beta repertoires from over 500 donors and added high-resolution HLA genotyping to investigate patterns of TCR occurrence. HLA typing covered class I and class II loci at four-digit resolution. The later analysis used no new phenotypic data to find candidate immune exposures, relying instead on TCR beta sequences and their occurrence across donors. An earlier analysis of about 600 of the donors used high-throughput TCR beta sequencing to judge whether each TCR beta V gene segment behaved as functional or pseudogenic. Among approximately 370 genotyped donors of the cohort, an average of around 240,000 unique TCR beta nucleotide sequences was sequenced per donor, of which roughly 17% were non-productive. Typing coverage differed by locus: A, B, C, DRB1 and DQB1 were typed in about 620-640 donors, DQA1 in approximately 520, DPA1 in around 610, and DPB1 in just under 490. In a later genetic analysis, genome-wide SNP genotypes for about three fifths of the roughly 670 donors were used, and that subset was treated as a discovery cohort. Using immunosequencing, the study profiled T cell repertoires from some 670 subjects and related those repertoires to cytomegalovirus serostatus. All discovery cohort repertoires had been generated on a single sequencing platform. Along with the roughly 710-subject first cohort, a separate validation cohort of over a hundred different subjects was used. Among the 398 genotyped donors, around 79% belonged to the genetic ancestry cluster associated with self-reported Caucasian donors. The study aimed to test whether signatures of past pathogen exposure could be identified by cataloging public T cell receptors. A few DR-DQ haplotypes were treated as single units for association and clustering because of strong linkage in the cohort. To predict cytomegalovirus infection status, the study combined high-throughput TCR immunosequencing, statistical association of individual TCRs with disease status, and machine learning.

The cohort comprised fewer than 750 healthy bone marrow donors. All cohort members were sampled while nominally healthy, although unrecorded immune exposures were likely present. The donor was CMV seronegative and belonged to the group of around 400 seronegative cohort members. Each donor provided a peripheral blood sample, and peripheral blood mononuclear cells were used for TCR beta sequencing. Genomic DNA extraction from the blood cell samples was performed with the Qiagen DNeasy Blood Extraction Kit. Receptor amplification or capture employed the immunoSEQ multiplex PCR assay. A mixture of 60 forward primers for TCR Vbeta segments and 13 reverse primers for TCR Jbeta segments was used in the multiplex PCR. The CDR3 region of rearranged TCR beta genes was amplified from genomic DNA with a multiplex PCR assay. The Illumina HiSeq System was used to sequence the amplified TCR beta libraries as 87-base-pair reads. The paper's processing steps were these. A later analysis counted about 80 million unique TCR beta chains across the 500 to 850 repertoires, and roughly 10 million of these chains were shared by at least two donors. To remove PCR and sequencing errors, raw reads were error-corrected and collapsed into unique sequences using a nearest-neighbor algorithm that merged closely related sequences. V, D and J gene segments were assigned by aligning CDR3 sequences to IMGT reference sequences. For a sequence to be retained, at least a six-nucleotide match to both a V gene segment and a J gene segment was required. Rearrangements were classified as productive when the CDR3 lacked stop codons and remained in frame with V and J, and all other rearrangements were classified as non-productive. Following IMGT convention, CDR3 was defined as the stretch from the second conserved V-encoded cysteine to the conserved J-encoded phenylalanine. The earlier analysis of 500 to 650 of the donors excluded any sequence lacking an unambiguous match to a single V gene segment. In an earlier analysis of several hundred of the donors, V segments were called functional above 56.7% productive rearrangements and were called segregating when the between-donor standard deviation exceeded 5%. A statistical classification framework was built to diagnose cytomegalovirus status from the catalog of TCR beta chain sequences. V and J gene assignment, in a later analysis, came from comparing TCR nucleotide sequences with IMGT/GENE-DB human TR gene sequences. Using the TCRdist pipeline, a later analysis assigned CDR3 sequences along with most-parsimonious VDJ recombination scenarios. In a later analysis, each TCR beta chain was defined by its CDR3 amino acid sequence together with its V-gene family, and reads without a unique V-gene family were excluded. In a later analysis, nearly 600 highly shared, low-generation-probability nucleotide sequences were removed to address suspected cross-contamination and a sequencing artifact. For each public chain, a later analysis derived a clonal expansion index from normalized ranks of inferred template counts within each repertoire. A later analysis computed generation probabilities with a VDJ recombination model fitted to out-of-frame rearrangements, and checked the results against IGoR. A later analysis scored TCR-TCR, TCR-HLA and TCR-CMV co-occurrence with hypergeometric tests, applying a repertoire-size bias correction to TCR pairs. False discovery rates were estimated in a later analysis by permuting HLA or CMV assignments 20 times. In a later analysis, co-occurring TCRs were grouped with DBSCAN, and TCRdist sequence similarity was added when clustering was performed within HLA-allele-positive subsets. Co-occurrence clustering excluded repertoires with fewer than 30,000 or more than 120,000 public chains, plus five with anomalous nucleotide sharing. The source is immuneACCESS, and TCRdb retained only in-frame sequences with V and J called. Part of the clones is not carried over; for the studies checked, unresolved V genes explain less than half of this, and the remainder is unexplained. V and J calls and clone size follow that table, whereas D and trimming were derived from the DNA. The sample table contains more than 110,000 clones; only one count was recorded for around 77% of them. 4% to 6% of the sample comes from the top ten.

General study outcomes and caveats: Only TCR beta chains were sequenced in this cohort, and the absence of alpha or paired-chain data limited detectable features. Most TCR sequences were seen in very few donors, while some public TCRs were found in many individuals. Some IMGT-functional V segments, including TRBV6-2 and TRBV6-3, could not be told apart with the 87-base-pair reads, so those segments were excluded. A few of the identified cytomegalovirus-associated TCR beta chains were confirmed in vitro to be specific for cytomegalovirus antigens. In a later analysis, TCR association rates were found to vary across HLA loci, with the most associated TCRs seen for DRB1 alleles and the fewest for HLA-C alleles. A later analysis reported that several top co-occurrence clusters appeared linked to parvovirus B19, influenza, CMV and Epstein-Barr virus. According to the authors, the approach could potentially be generalized to other disease states and immunological phenotypes. In a later genetic analysis, fewer N-insertions in productive TCRs were reported among donors in an Asian-associated ancestry cluster than the roughly 700-donor mean. In a later analysis, HLA-associated TCR beta chains were found to be more clonally expanded and to have lower generation probabilities than equally common non-associated chains. A total of roughly 160 TCR beta chains were listed by the study as associated with cytomegalovirus. A further reported finding was that TCR beta sequences accurately predicted the HLA-A and HLA-B alleles for most subjects in the first cohort. According to a later analysis, most CMV-associated TCR beta chains appeared to be HLA-restricted, and the HLA associations seemed to be driven largely by CMV exposure. In a later genetic analysis, a missense DCLRE1C variant was associated with V-gene and J-gene trimming of TCR beta chains, and the association was replicated in an independent cohort. In an earlier analysis of some 550 of the donors, most TCR beta V segments were observed in productive rearrangements about 87% or about 30% of the time, broadly matching IMGT annotations. The only immune exposure information available for the cohort was CMV serostatus. Strong co-occurrence of HLA alleles, especially DR and DQ, made assigning TCR associations to individual alleles difficult. Correlated functional status among segregating V segments might reflect linkage disequilibrium, but an unknown experimental factor could not be ruled out. HLA typing was unavailable for some donors at each locus, so association tests used only the typed subset. The presence/absence analyses assumed that sequencing depth was roughly uniform across donors, and that assumption may not be true. A group of highly shared sequence variants was considered likely to be a technical artifact of the sequencing pipeline. At a false discovery rate of 0.05, a later analysis linked 16,951 TCR beta sequences to specific HLA alleles. The classifier was reported to diagnose cytomegalovirus status with high specificity and sensitivity in both the original and validation cohorts. About 17 rarely observed V segments, including chromosome 9 orphons, were excluded from the earlier analysis of about 600 of the donors because counts were too low.

The sequence was obtained from a woman aged 45-59 years in good health and CMV-seronegative. The rearranged segments are TRBV7-9 and TRBJ2-5; TRBD2 is perhaps the D gene, given 5 matching bases. Material for sequencing was PBMCs. DNA sequence: TGTGCCAGCAGCTTAGCCGGGGCCCAGTACTTC. Its protein reads: CASSLAGAQYF.